This entry concerns a single T cell receptor (beta chain). PCR used 60 Vbeta primers and 13 Jbeta primers. Produced via immunoSEQ multiplex PCR; TCRdb's table is partial and in-frame only. There are 150,000 to 200,000 clones in the sample; 65% to 85% occur only once, and over 1.5% lies in the top ten. This sample is drawn from a study of cytomegalovirus exposure and HLA in healthy donors. The length of the CDR3 is 15 residues. Germline CDR1 reads MNHEY; CDR2 reads SVGAGI. V was trimmed by 0 bases and J by 5 bases, leaving 13 bases between them. The material sequenced was PBMCs. The V gene is TRBV6-5, the J gene TRBJ2-5; D perhaps matches TRBD1 (6 bases). The sequence was collected from a woman aged 18-29 years in good health and CMV-seronegative. CDR3 bases: TGTGCCAGCAGTTACTCGACTGGGGGCCGCGAGACCCAGTACTTC. Protein sequence: CASSYSTGGRETQYF.